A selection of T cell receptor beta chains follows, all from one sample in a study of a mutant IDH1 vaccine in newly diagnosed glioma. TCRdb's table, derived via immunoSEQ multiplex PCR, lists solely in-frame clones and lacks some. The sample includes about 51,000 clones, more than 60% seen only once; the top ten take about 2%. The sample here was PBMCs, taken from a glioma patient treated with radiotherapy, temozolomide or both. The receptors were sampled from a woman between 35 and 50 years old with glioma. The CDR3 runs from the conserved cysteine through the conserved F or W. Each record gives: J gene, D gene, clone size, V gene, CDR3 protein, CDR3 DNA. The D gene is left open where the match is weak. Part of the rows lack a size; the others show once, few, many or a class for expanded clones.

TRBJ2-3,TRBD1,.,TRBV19,CASSISTGIQYF,TGTGCCAGTAGTATCTCGACAGGGATACAATATTTT
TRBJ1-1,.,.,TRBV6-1,CASRKAMNTEAFF,TGTGCCTCAAGGAAGGCTATGAACACTGAAGCTTTCTTT
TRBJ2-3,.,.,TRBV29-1,CSVERTRGPDTQYF,TGCAGCGTTGAAAGGACTAGGGGGCCAGATACGCAGTATTTT
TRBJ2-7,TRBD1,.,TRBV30,CAWSVWTGEDEQYF,TGTGCCTGGAGTGTCTGGACAGGGGAGGACGAGCAGTACTTC
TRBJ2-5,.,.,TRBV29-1,CSVEAGSTQETQYF,TGCAGCGTTGAAGCGGGGAGCACCCAAGAGACCCAGTACTTC
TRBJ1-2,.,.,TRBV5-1,CASSQGTASYGYTF,TGCGCCAGCTCCCAAGGGACCGCGAGCTATGGCTACACCTTC
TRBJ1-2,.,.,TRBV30,CAWSRSYGYTF,TGTGCCTGGAGTCGGAGCTATGGCTACACCTTC
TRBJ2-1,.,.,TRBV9,CASSVSPTQGGGGEQFF,TGTGCCAGCAGCGTCAGCCCCACCCAAGGGGGTGGCGGTGAGCAGTTCTTC
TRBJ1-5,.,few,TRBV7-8,CASSLYEGSGQPQHF,TGTGCCAGCAGCTTATATGAGGGTTCAGGGCAGCCCCAGCATTTT
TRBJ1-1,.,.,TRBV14,CASSQGDGREAFF,TGTGCCAGCAGCCAAGGAGACGGTCGTGAAGCTTTCTTT
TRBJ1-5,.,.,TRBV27,CASSLMGQPQHF,TGTGCCAGCAGTTTGATGGGTCAGCCCCAGCATTTT
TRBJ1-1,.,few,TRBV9,CASSAHGAGWDTEAFF,TGTGCCAGCAGCGCTCACGGGGCGGGTTGGGACACTGAAGCTTTCTTT
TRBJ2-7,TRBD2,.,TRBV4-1,CASSRFSGEFSYEQYF,TGCGCCAGCAGCCGGTTTAGCGGGGAATTCTCCTACGAGCAGTACTTC
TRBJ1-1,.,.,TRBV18,CASSPTGGELDEAFF,TGTGCCAGCTCACCTACCGGGGGGGAGCTCGATGAAGCTTTCTTT
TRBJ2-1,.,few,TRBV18,CASSPAGMKENEQFF,TGTGCCAGCTCACCCGCCGGGATGAAAGAAAATGAGCAGTTCTTC
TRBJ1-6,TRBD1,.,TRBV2,CASRPTGANSPLHF,TGTGCCAGCAGACCCACAGGGGCAAATTCACCCCTCCACTTT
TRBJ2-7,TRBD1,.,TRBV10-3,CAIGVLGQGYEQYF,TGTGCCATCGGAGTGTTGGGACAGGGTTACGAGCAGTACTTC
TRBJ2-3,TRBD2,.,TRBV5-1,CASSIQLAGGLDTQYF,TGCGCCAGCAGCATCCAACTAGCGGGGGGGTTGGATACGCAGTATTTT
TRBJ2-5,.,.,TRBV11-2,CASSPYGETQYF,TGTGCCAGCAGCCCCTATGGGGAGACCCAGTACTTC
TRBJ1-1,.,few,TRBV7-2,CASSLKRNTEAFF,TGTGCCAGCAGCTTAAAAAGGAACACTGAAGCTTTCTTT
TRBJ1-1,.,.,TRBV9,CASSPRLRNTEAFF,TGTGCCAGCAGCCCCCGGCTCCGCAACACTGAAGCTTTCTTT
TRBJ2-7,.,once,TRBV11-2,CASSLDVTFEQYF,TGTGCCAGCAGCTTAGATGTCACGTTCGAGCAGTACTTC
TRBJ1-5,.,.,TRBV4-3,CASSQEFGQGGNQPQHF,TGCGCCAGCAGCCAAGAGTTCGGGCAGGGAGGCAATCAGCCCCAGCATTTT
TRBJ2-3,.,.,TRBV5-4,CASTRGASTDTQYF,TGTGCCAGCACCCGGGGGGCAAGCACAGATACGCAGTATTTT
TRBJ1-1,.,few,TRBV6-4,CASSQEKNTEAFF,TGTGCCAGTTCCCAGGAAAAGAACACTGAAGCTTTCTTT
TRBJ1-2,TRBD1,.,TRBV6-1,CASSEQQGIYGYTF,TGTGCCAGCAGTGAACAACAGGGGATTTATGGCTACACCTTC
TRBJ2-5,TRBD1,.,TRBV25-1,CASSGKGQQETQYF,TGTGCCAGCAGTGGAAAGGGACAGCAAGAGACCCAGTACTTC
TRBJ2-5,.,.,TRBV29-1,CSAAEGKTQYF,TGCAGCGCTGCGGAGGGGAAGACCCAGTACTTC
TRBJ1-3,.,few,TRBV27,CASSPARGPSSGNTIYF,TGTGCCAGCAGTCCCGCCAGGGGCCCGAGCTCTGGAAACACCATATATTTT
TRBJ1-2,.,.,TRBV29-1,CSVQAGNYGYTF,TGCAGCGTCCAAGCGGGGAACTATGGCTACACCTTC
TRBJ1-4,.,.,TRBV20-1,CSARPREKLFF,TGCAGTGCTAGGCCCAGGGAAAAACTGTTTTTT
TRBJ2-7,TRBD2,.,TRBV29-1,CSAGTSGGYEQYF,TGCAGCGCCGGGACTAGCGGGGGTTACGAGCAGTACTTC
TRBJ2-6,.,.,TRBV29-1,CSVDDGANVLTF,TGCAGCGTTGATGATGGGGCCAACGTCCTGACTTTC
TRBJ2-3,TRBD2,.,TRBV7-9,CASSSLHSGGINTQYF,TGTGCCAGCAGCTCCCTCCATAGCGGGGGTATTAATACGCAGTATTTT
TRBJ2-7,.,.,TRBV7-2,CASSLRVGYEQYF,TGTGCCAGCAGCTTAAGGGTCGGCTACGAGCAGTACTTC
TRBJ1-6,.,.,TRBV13,CASSLPGAGSPLHF,TGTGCCAGCAGCTTACCAGGGGCAGGTTCACCCCTCCACTTT
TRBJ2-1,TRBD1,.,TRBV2,CASRGQGGSNEQFF,TGTGCCAGCCGAGGACAGGGGGGTAGCAATGAGCAGTTCTTC
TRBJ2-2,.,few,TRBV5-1,CASSLDIMGTGELFF,TGCGCCAGCAGCTTGGACATAATGGGGACCGGGGAGCTGTTTTTT
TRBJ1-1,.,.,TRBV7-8,CASSSMNTEAFF,TGTGCCAGCAGCTCAATGAACACTGAAGCTTTCTTT
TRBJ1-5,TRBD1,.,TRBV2,CASKTGDQPQHF,TGTGCCAGCAAGACAGGGGATCAGCCCCAGCATTTT
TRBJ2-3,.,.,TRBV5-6,CASSLGGAVLDTDTQYF,TGTGCCAGCAGCTTGGGAGGGGCAGTTTTGGATACAGATACGCAGTATTTT
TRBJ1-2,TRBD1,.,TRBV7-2,CASSLVQGLSNYGYTF,TGTGCCAGCAGCTTGGTACAGGGGCTCTCTAACTATGGCTACACCTTC
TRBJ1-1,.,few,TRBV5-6,CASSPGPLNTEAFF,TGTGCCAGCAGCCCTGGACCGCTAAACACTGAAGCTTTCTTT